This T cell receptor beta chain was observed in a study of control samples from healthy donors and cancer patients. Sequencing was performed with immunoSEQ multiplex PCR; in TCRdb, only in-frame clones are kept and a portion is missing. The sample lists approximately 100,000 clones, roughly 89% occurring once. Trimming shortened V by 4 bases and J by 6 bases, and 10 bases separated the two germline ends. This CDR3 spans 14 amino acids. Looked up from germline, CDR1 is ENHRY and CDR2 is SYGVKD. The chain employs TRBV10-3 and TRBJ1-6; D may be TRBD1 (5 bases). This sequence was found in a woman between 45 and 60 years old in good health. Sequencing used blood. The CDR3 spells CAISGGSVNSPLHF. The DNA of the CDR3 is TGTGCCATCAGTGGGGGGTCAGTTAATTCACCCCTCCACTTT.